This passage covers 32 T cell receptor beta chains from one sample sequenced in a study of T cells in Graves' hyperthyroidism and ophthalmopathy. What was amplified from RNA transcripts were TCR beta CDR3 regions. The TCR CDR3 was amplified in a first-round RT-PCR using the HTBI primer set. TCRdb processed the multiplex PCR reads anew with MiXCR; each CDR3 protein has one entry. The data hold about 640,000 distinct CDR3 sequences, with around 20% observed a single time. The source material was blood. All receptors derive from a man in his thirties or forties with Graves' ophthalmopathy.

This clonotype was seen at least ten times. V and J are TRBV28 and TRBJ1-1, with D uncertain. The CDR3 runs to 14 residues. The V end lost 3 bases, the J end lost 0 bases, and 8 bases lay between the germline ends. The germline gives CDR1 MDHEN, CDR2 SYDVKM. The CDR3 DNA reads as TGTGCCAGCAGTTTGGGGTTCATGAACACTGAAGCTTTCTTT. Translating it yields CASSLGFMNTEAFF.

This clonotype was detected many times. This chain joins TRBV30 and TRBJ2-7; 7 nucleotides align to TRBD2. J lost 1 base, V lost 2 bases, and 5 bases had no gene match. Germline CDR1 and CDR2: GTSNPN and SVGIG (reference sequence). The CDR3 runs to 14 residues. CDR3 loop: CAWSSGVLSYEQYF. CDR3 DNA: TGTGCCTGGAGTAGCGGGGTTTTGTCCTACGAGCAGTACTTC.

This clonotype was observed a handful of times. The V and J genes are TRBV28 and TRBJ1-1; D unclear. The germline V and J ends were trimmed by 5 bases and 6 bases, with 10 bases remaining between them. The germline CDR1 and CDR2 sequences are MDHEN and SYDVKM. The CDR3 contains 12 residues. CDR3 amino acids: CASSIGWAEAFF. In DNA, the CDR3 is TGTGCCAGCAGTATCGGTTGGGCTGAAGCTTTCTTT.

This clonotype has only a few counts. This sequence joins TRBV29-1 and TRBJ2-6; D is ambiguous. Trimming removed 4 bases from V and 0 bases from J, with 7 bases in between. This CDR3 is 14 amino acids long. Germline CDR1 is SQVTM and CDR2 is ANQGSEA. CDR3 region: CSVGQTSGANVLTF. CDR3 sequence (DNA): TGCAGCGTTGGGCAGACCTCTGGGGCCAACGTCCTGACTTTC.

V gene TRBV5-1 combines with J gene TRBJ1-6; D ambiguous. The ends were cut back, 4 bases at V and 7 bases at J, with 15 bases in the middle. The CDR3 contains 15 residues. The germline V gene has CDR1 SGHRS and CDR2 YFSETQ. The CDR3 protein is CASSLQAGSNSPLHF. The CDR3 DNA reads as TGCGCCAGCAGCCTTCAGGCCGGGAGCAATTCACCCCTCCACTTT.

There are a few counts of this clonotype. The rearrangement links TRBV28 to TRBJ1-4; 10 positions agree with TRBD1. Germline CDR1 reads MDHEN; CDR2 reads SYDVKM. The CDR3 loop spans 16 amino acids. V lost 1 base to trimming and J lost 2 bases; unmatched junction nucleotides: 1. This CDR3 is CASSLSTGGTNEKLFF. The CDR3 DNA is TGTGCCAGCAGTTTATCGACAGGGGGCACTAATGAAAAACTGTTTTTT.

This clonotype has a handful of counts. The chain employs TRBV27 and TRBJ2-3, with D unresolved. Germline lookup yields CDR1 MNHEY and CDR2 SMNVEV (reference sequence). Trimming pared 2 bases from V and 4 bases from J, leaving 7 bases between. This CDR3 region has 13 residues. CDR3 protein: CASSLIPPDTQYF. CDR3 DNA sequence: TGTGCCAGCAGTTTAATCCCCCCAGATACGCAGTATTTT.

J is TRBJ2-1 and V is TRBV19; maybe TRBD1 (6 bases). V was cut by 5 bases and J by 6 bases, with 29 bases left in between. The CDR3 runs to 19 residues. CDR1 and CDR2 from the germline V gene are LNHDA and SQIVND (reference sequence). This CDR3 reads CASSPQTPTGRVFGNEQFF. The CDR3 DNA reads as TGTGCCAGTAGTCCCCAAACCCCGACAGGTAGGGTTTTCGGCAATGAGCAGTTCTTC.

This clonotype came up a few times. The chain links TRBV7-2 to TRBJ1-1; D might be TRBD1 (6 bases). The CDR3 covers 15 residues. V gave up 4 bases and J gave up 1 base, with 13 bases separating them. Germline V lookup: CDR1 SGHTA, CDR2 FQGNSA. CDR3 residues: CASSSPGTSNTEAFF. The CDR3, as DNA: TGTGCCAGCAGCTCCCCCGGGACATCGAACACTGAAGCTTTCTTT.

The chain links TRBV27 to TRBJ2-1, with no clear D. The V and J ends lost 6 bases and 8 bases respectively, with 8 bases between them. This CDR3 is built from 11 residues. The germline CDR1 and CDR2 sequences are MNHEY and SMNVEV (reference sequence). The CDR3 nucleotides read TGTGCCAGCAGCAGATCCGATGAGCAGTTCTTC. This encodes CASSRSDEQFF.

This clonotype was seen repeatedly, ten times or more. The chain couples TRBV28 to TRBJ1-2; TRBD1 might be the D (5 bases). Germline V gene data show CDR1 as MDHEN and CDR2 as SYDVKM. The CDR3 runs 15 residues. Trimming removed 1 base from V and 2 bases from J, with 11 bases in between. The CDR3 spells CASSLYSGRNYGYTF. CDR3 bases: TGTGCCAGCAGTTTATATTCGGGACGGAACTATGGCTACACCTTC.

This clonotype was seen repeatedly, ten times or more. V and J are TRBV27 and TRBJ2-1, with D unclear. This CDR3 comprises 13 residues. The V gene lost 0 bases and the J gene lost 3 bases, with 3 bases spanning the gap. Germline CDR1 reads MNHEY; CDR2 reads SMNVEV (reference sequence). DNA for the CDR3: TGTGCCAGCAGTTTATCCATCTACAATGAGCAGTTCTTC. Translation: CASSLSIYNEQFF.

CDR3 coding DNA: TGTGCCACCAGCAGAGGCGGAGCGGGAGTGGCGGATACGCAGTATTTT. Translating it yields CATSRGGAGVADTQYF. The V and J genes are TRBV15 and TRBJ2-3; 8 bases map to TRBD2. CDR1 and CDR2 from the germline V gene are LNHNV and YYDKDF (reference sequence). V was pared by 1 base and J by 6 bases, with 9 bases of the junction left unmatched. This CDR3 comprises 16 residues. Based on the CDR3 plus reference TRBV15 and TRBJ2-3, the full variable domain is DAMVIQNPRYQVTQFGKPVTLSCSQTLNHNVMYWYQQKSSQAPKLLFHYYDKDFNNEADTPDNFQSRRPNTSFCFLDIRSPGLGDTAMYLCATSRGGAGVADTQYFGPGTRLTVL.

The chain links TRBV7-9 to TRBJ2-5, with 7 positions matching TRBD1. The length of the CDR3 is 14 residues. With V trimmed by 3 bases and J by 2 bases, 3 bases remained unmatched. The germline V gene has CDR1 SEHNR and CDR2 FQNEAQ (reference sequence). The CDR3, as DNA: TGTGCCAGCAGCTTTTCCAGGGGGCAAGAGACCCAGTACTTC. As protein: CASSFSRGQETQYF.

V and J are TRBV19 and TRBJ2-2; D perhaps matches TRBD1 (6 bases). This CDR3 contains 15 residues. In germline, CDR1 is LNHDA, CDR2 SQIVND (reference sequence). Trimming left V 9 bases short and J 0 bases short, with 14 bases between. The CDR3 coding sequence is TGTGCCAGCTCCTACCCAGGGGCGAACACCGGGGAGCTGTTTTTT. Protein product: CASSYPGANTGELFF.

The V and J genes are TRBV29-1 and TRBJ2-5; D call uncertain. Trimming stripped 7 bases from V and 5 bases from J, with 14 bases between. Germline V lookup: CDR1 SQVTM, CDR2 ANQGSEA. The CDR3 spans 12 residues. This CDR3 is CSARGPSETQYF. CDR3 in DNA: TGCAGCGCCCGCGGCCCTTCGGAGACCCAGTACTTC.

The rearrangement uses TRBV4-1 and TRBJ2-5; TRBD1 matches 8 bases. The CDR3 is 16 residues long. Germline trimming cut 1 base from V and 3 bases from J; bases unmatched to any gene: 7. CDR1 is MGHRA, CDR2 YSYEKL, per germline. The CDR3 DNA reads as TGCGCCAGCAGCCAAGGCCCGACAGGGGTGGAAGAGACCCAGTACTTC. Protein product: CASSQGPTGVEETQYF.

The rearrangement joins TRBV29-1 to TRBJ1-2; D not resolved. V shed 0 bases and J shed 4 bases, with 15 bases lying between them. This CDR3 spans 15 amino acids. Germline V gives CDR1 SQVTM, CDR2 ANQGSEA. The CDR3 bases are TGCAGCGTTGAAGAGAGGCCAGAAACCCCCTATGGCTACACCTTC. Its protein product is CSVEERPETPYGYTF.

The chain has TRBV4-1 and TRBJ1-1; 11 nucleotides agree with TRBD1. CDR3 length: 17 amino acids. Germline assignment: CDR1 MGHRA and CDR2 YSYEKL. The V and J ends lost 3 bases and 1 base, in that order; junction bases with no gene match: 7. CDR3 residues: CASSHGTGGRGNTEAFF. The CDR3 nucleotides read TGCGCCAGCAGCCACGGGACAGGGGGTCGTGGGAACACTGAAGCTTTCTTT.

This clonotype was detected ten times or more. The rearrangement links TRBV5-1 to TRBJ2-3, with D possibly TRBD2 on 5 matching bases. The ends were cut back, 0 bases at V and 2 bases at J, with 13 bases in the middle. The CDR3 totals 16 residues. Germline V gene data show CDR1 as SGHRS and CDR2 as YFSETQ. CDR3 sequence (DNA): TGCGCCAGCAGCTTGGGCTCCGGAGGAGCCACAGATACGCAGTATTTT. Encoded protein: CASSLGSGGATDTQYF.

This clonotype was seen at least ten times. The chain links TRBV20-1 to TRBJ2-7; 13 nucleotides match TRBD2. This CDR3 region has 19 residues. V dropped 1 base and J dropped 1; count of bases not matched to a gene: 13. From germline, CDR1 is DFQATT and CDR2 SNEGSKA (reference sequence). CDR3 DNA: TGCAGTGCTAGAGGGGAGTGGGGTTGGACTAGCGGGAGATCCTACGAGCAGTACTTC. It yields the protein CSARGEWGWTSGRSYEQYF.

The chain joins TRBV29-1 to TRBJ2-7, with 11 bases fitting TRBD1. The CDR3 is 15 amino acids. CDR1 and CDR2 from the germline V gene are SQVTM and ANQGSEA. V was pared by 2 bases and J by 7 bases, with 10 bases of the junction left unmatched. The CDR3, as DNA: TGCAGCGTTGAAAGGCGGGACAGGGGGTCCCGGGAGCAGTACTTC. Protein product: CSVERRDRGSREQYF.

The V call is TRBV11-2, the J call TRBJ2-1; D gene ambiguous. V gave up 0 bases and J gave up 8 bases, with 11 bases separating them. This CDR3 contains 14 residues. Germline V gene data show CDR1 as SGHAT and CDR2 as FQNNGV. CDR3 coding DNA: TGTGCCAGCAGCTTAGAGGGGTTTGGGGATGAGCAGTTCTTC. Translating it yields CASSLEGFGDEQFF.

This chain joins TRBV24-1 and TRBJ1-1; no reliable D call. The germline V gene encodes CDR1 KGHDR and CDR2 SFDVKD. Trimming pared 4 bases from V and 2 bases from J, leaving 1 base between. The CDR3 covers 11 residues. CDR3 sequence: CATSDNTEAFF. CDR3 sequence (DNA): TGTGCCACCAGTGACAACACTGAAGCTTTCTTT.

This clonotype was observed many times. The chain carries TRBV7-2 and TRBJ2-4; tentatively, D is TRBD2 (6 bases). Germline-derived CDR1 and CDR2 are SGHTA and FQGNSA. V was shortened by 5 bases and J by 11 bases, with 19 bases between the two germline ends. The CDR3 extends over 14 amino acids. The CDR3 nucleotides read TGTGCCAGCAGCCGCCGTTTAGGAGGGACCGTTCAGTACTTC. Translating it yields CASSRRLGGTVQYF.

This clonotype was found many times. The chain uses TRBV11-2 and TRBJ2-2; 7 bases map to TRBD2. V was clipped by 3 bases and J by 6 bases; unmatched bases: 4. Germline V lookup: CDR1 SGHAT, CDR2 FQNNGV. This CDR3 spans 14 amino acids. The CDR3 coding sequence is TGTGCCAGCAGCTTGGGGAGGGCCTCCGGGGAGCTGTTTTTT. Its protein is CASSLGRASGELFF.

This clonotype was picked up many times. This rearrangement joins TRBV28 to TRBJ2-5, with 9 bases lining up with TRBD1. From germline, CDR1 is MDHEN and CDR2 SYDVKM. Trimming cost V 6 bases and J 3 bases; bases outside gene matches: 5. CDR3 length equals 14 residues. DNA of the CDR3: TGTGCCAGCAGGCAAGACAGGGGGGAAGAGACCCAGTACTTC. This gives the protein CASRQDRGEETQYF.

This clonotype was counted a few times. The gene calls are TRBV20-1 and TRBJ2-7, with 10 bases aligning to TRBD2. This CDR3 spans 14 amino acids. In germline, CDR1 is DFQATT, CDR2 SNEGSKA (reference sequence). V gave up 3 bases and J gave up 6 bases; unmatched junction bases: 8. The CDR3 region is CSASGASGSSEQYF. The CDR3 DNA is TGCAGTGCTAGTGGGGCTAGCGGGAGTTCCGAGCAGTACTTC.

This clonotype was seen repeatedly, ten times or more. The chain has TRBV10-1 and TRBJ2-2; D is perhaps TRBD1 (5 bases). The CDR3 is 13 amino acids. V lost 3 bases and J 3 bases, leaving 5 bases between the germline ends. In germline, CDR1 is WNHNN, CDR2 SYGVQD (reference sequence). The CDR3 sequence is CASSDRDTGELFF. DNA of the CDR3: TGCGCCAGCAGTGACAGGGACACCGGGGAGCTGTTTTTT.

The chain recombines TRBV6-1 with TRBJ2-7; 9 bases map to TRBD2. The V segment lost 5 bases and the J segment 3 bases; nucleotides outside the gene matches: 8. CDR3 length: 15 amino acids. Germline V gene sequence: CDR1 MNHNS, CDR2 SASEGT. Here the CDR3 reads CASSSWLAGNYEQYF. The CDR3, as DNA: TGTGCCAGCAGTTCTTGGCTAGCGGGAAACTACGAGCAGTACTTC.

This clonotype was counted at least ten times. The J gene is TRBJ1-1, the V gene TRBV6-6, with D possibly matching TRBD1 (5 bases). Germline V CDR1 and CDR2: MNHNY, SVGAGI (reference sequence). CDR3 length: 13 amino acids. The V gene lost 2 bases and the J gene lost 3 bases, with 7 bases spanning the gap. CDR3 loop: CASSYGGDTEAFF. CDR3 sequence (DNA): TGTGCCAGCAGTTACGGGGGGGACACTGAAGCTTTCTTT.

CDR3 coding DNA: TGTGCCAGCAGTCAGGGGAATTTGGACGGGGAGCTGTTTTTT. Amino acid sequence: CASSQGNLDGELFF. The chain joins TRBV28 to TRBJ2-2; tentative D call: TRBD1 (6 bases). This CDR3 has 14 residues. Between the trimmed V and J ends, which lost 5 bases and 7 bases, there was a span of 14 bases. Germline CDR1 MDHEN, CDR2 SYDVKM.